This T cell receptor (beta chain) comes out of a study of blood T cells in healthy people across ages. Through a sample-barcoded 5' primer and a J-beta primer mix, a second PCR was run for 7 to 11 cycles. TCRdb redid the calling of the 5' RACE reads with MiXCR, one entry per CDR3 protein. This table holds fewer than 650,000 distinct CDR3 sequences, about 27% found once. This CDR3 has 17 amino acids. Looked up from germline, CDR1 is MGHRA and CDR2 is YSYEKL. V lost 1 base to trimming and J lost 1 base, with 16 bases between them. These data were likewise used in another study, on T cells of mothers and their children.

The chain uses TRBV4-1 and TRBJ2-5, with a weak D call TRBD2 (5 bases). This TCR derives from a boy aged 2-15 years in good health. The material sequenced was blood. The CDR3 DNA sequence: TGCGCCAGCAGCCAAGGGAGCGGCGGAAACATCCAAGAGACCCAGTACTTC. As protein: CASSQGSGGNIQETQYF.